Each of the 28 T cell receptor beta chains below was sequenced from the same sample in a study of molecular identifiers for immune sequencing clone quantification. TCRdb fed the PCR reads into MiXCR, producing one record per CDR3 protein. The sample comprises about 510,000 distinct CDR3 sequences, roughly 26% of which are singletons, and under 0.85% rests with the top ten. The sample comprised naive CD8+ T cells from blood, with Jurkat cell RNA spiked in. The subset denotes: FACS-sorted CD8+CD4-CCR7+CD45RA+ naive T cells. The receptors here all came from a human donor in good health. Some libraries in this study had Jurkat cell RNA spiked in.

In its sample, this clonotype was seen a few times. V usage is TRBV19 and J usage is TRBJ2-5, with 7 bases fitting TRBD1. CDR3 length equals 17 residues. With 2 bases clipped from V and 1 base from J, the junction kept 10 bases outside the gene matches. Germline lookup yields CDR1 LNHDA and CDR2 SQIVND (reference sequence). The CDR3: CASSITTGDYTQETQYF. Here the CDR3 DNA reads TGTGCCAGTAGTATAACTACAGGGGATTATACCCAAGAGACCCAGTACTTC.

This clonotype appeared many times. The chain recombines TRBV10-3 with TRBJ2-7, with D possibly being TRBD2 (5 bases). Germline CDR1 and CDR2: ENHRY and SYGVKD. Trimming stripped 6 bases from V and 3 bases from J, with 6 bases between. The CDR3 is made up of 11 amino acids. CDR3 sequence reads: CAISDYYEQYF. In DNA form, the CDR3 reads TGTGCCATCAGCGACTACTACGAGCAGTACTTC.

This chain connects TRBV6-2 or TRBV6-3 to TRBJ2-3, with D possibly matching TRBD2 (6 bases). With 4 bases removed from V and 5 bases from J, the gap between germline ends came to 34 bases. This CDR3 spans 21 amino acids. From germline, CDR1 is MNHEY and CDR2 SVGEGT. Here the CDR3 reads CASSWVGISSERGGPEDTQYF. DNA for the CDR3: TGTGCCAGCAGTTGGGTCGGGATCTCGTCGGAGCGCGGAGGGCCCGAAGATACGCAGTATTTT.

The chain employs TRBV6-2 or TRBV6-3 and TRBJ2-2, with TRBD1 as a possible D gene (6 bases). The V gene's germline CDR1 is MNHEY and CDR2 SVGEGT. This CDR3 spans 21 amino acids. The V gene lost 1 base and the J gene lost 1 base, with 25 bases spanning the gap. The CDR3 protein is CASSYLTLDPTRTENTGELFF. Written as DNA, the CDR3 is TGTGCCAGCAGTTACTTAACTTTAGACCCCACCCGGACAGAGAACACCGGGGAGCTGTTTTTT.

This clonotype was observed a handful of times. The DNA of the CDR3 is TGTGCCAGCAGCTTGGAGCGGGGGGGCCCGCAGTTCTTC. Translating it yields CASSLERGGPQFF. The V and J genes are TRBV5-6 and TRBJ2-1, with 10 bases matching TRBD2. The germline CDR1 and CDR2 sequences are SGHDT and YYEEEE. The V gene end was trimmed by 0 bases and the J gene end by 12 bases; junction bases not matched to a gene: 3. The CDR3 runs to 13 residues.

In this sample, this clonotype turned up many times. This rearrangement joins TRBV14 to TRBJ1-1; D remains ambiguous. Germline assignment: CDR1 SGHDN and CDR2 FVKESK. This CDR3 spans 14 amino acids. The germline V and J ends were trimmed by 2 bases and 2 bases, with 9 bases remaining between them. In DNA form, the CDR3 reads TGTGCCAGCAGCCAAAGCGGCAGCAACACTGAAGCTTTCTTT. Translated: CASSQSGSNTEAFF.

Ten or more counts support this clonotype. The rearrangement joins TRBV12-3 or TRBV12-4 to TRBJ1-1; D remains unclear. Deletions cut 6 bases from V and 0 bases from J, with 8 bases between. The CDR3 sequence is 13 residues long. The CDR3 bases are TGTGCCAGCAGGGACGGACTGAACACTGAAGCTTTCTTT. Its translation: CASRDGLNTEAFF.

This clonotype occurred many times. CDR3 region: CASSQDWADTQYF. CDR3 sequence (DNA): TGCGCCAGCAGCCAAGATTGGGCAGATACGCAGTATTTT. The V call is TRBV4-3, the J call TRBJ2-3, with no clear D. The CDR3 covers 13 residues. CDR1 and CDR2 from the germline V gene are LGHNA and YSLEER. V was shortened by 0 bases and J by 4 bases, with 5 bases between the two germline ends.

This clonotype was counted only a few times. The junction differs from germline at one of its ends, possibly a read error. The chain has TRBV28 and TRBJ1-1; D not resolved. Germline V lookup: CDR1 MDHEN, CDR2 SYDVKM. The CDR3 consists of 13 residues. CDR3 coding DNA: TGTGCCGGCAGTTTAGCAGTGAACACTGAAGCTTTCTTT. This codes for CAGSLAVNTEAFF.

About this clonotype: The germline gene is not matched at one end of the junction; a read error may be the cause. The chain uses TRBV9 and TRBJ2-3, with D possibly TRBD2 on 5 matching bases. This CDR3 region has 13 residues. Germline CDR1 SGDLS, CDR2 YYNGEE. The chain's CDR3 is CASSVISADTLYF. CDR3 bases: TGTGCCAGCAGCGTTATTAGCGCAGATACGCTGTATTTT.

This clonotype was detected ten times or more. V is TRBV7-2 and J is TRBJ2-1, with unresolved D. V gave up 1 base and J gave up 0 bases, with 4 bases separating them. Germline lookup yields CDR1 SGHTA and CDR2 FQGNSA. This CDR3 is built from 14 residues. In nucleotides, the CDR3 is TGTGCCAGCAGCTTAGGCGTCTCCTACAATGAGCAGTTCTTC. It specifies CASSLGVSYNEQFF.

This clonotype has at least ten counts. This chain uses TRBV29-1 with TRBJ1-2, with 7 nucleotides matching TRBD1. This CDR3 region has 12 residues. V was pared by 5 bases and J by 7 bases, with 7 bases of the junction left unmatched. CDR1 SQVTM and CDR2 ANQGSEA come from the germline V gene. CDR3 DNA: TGCAGCGTTATGACAGGGACAGCTGGCTACACCTTC. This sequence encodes CSVMTGTAGYTF.

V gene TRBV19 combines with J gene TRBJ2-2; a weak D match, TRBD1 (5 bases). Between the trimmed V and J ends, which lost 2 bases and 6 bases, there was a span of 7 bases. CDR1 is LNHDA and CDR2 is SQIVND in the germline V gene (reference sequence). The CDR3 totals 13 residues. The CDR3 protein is CASSIRGAGELFF. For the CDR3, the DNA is TGTGCCAGTAGTATAAGGGGTGCCGGGGAGCTGTTTTTT.

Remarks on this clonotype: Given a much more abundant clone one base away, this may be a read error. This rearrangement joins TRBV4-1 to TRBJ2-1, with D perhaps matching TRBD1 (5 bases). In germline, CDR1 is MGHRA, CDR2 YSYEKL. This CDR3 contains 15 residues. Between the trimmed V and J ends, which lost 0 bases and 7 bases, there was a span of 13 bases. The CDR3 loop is CASSQEMRQWNEQFF. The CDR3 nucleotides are TGCGCCAGCAGCCAAGAGATGCGACAGTGGAATGAGCAGTTCTTC.

In nucleotides, the CDR3 is TGCGCCAGCGCGGAGGAAGGAGCGAGGGTAGAGACGCAGTATTTT. It translates to CASAEEGARVETQYF. The J gene is TRBJ2-3, the V gene TRBV5-1; the D gene is possibly TRBD2 (5 bases). Germline CDR1 is SGHRS and CDR2 is YFSETQ. This CDR3 is 15 amino acids long. V was trimmed by 7 bases and J by 9 bases, leaving 24 bases between them.

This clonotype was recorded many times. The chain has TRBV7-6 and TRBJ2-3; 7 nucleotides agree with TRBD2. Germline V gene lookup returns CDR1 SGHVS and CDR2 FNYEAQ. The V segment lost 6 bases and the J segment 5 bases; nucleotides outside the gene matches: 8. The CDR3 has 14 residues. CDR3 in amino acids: CASSLTIAGDTQYF. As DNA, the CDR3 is TGTGCCAGCAGTCTGACGATAGCGGGAGATACGCAGTATTTT.

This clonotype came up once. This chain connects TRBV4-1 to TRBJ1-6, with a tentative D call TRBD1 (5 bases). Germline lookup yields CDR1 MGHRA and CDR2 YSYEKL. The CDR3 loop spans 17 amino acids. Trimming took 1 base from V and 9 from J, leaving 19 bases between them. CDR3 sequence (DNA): TGCGCCAGCAGCCAAGTGACAGTGCAGGGCGGAGGTTCACCCCTCCACTTT. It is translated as CASSQVTVQGGGSPLHF.

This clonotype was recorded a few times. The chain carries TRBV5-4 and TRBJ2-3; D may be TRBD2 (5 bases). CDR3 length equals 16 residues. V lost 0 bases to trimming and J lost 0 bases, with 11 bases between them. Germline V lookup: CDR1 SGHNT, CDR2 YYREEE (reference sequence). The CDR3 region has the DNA TGTGCCAGCAGCTTGGCCGGGGTTACTAGCACAGATACGCAGTATTTT. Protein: CASSLAGVTSTDTQYF.

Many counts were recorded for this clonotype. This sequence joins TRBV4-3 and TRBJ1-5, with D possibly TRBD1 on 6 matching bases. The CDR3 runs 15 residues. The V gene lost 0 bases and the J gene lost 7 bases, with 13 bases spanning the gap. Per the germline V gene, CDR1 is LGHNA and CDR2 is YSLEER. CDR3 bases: TGCGCCAGCAGCCAAGATCGAGGAAGGGGGCAGCCCCAGCATTTT. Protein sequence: CASSQDRGRGQPQHF.

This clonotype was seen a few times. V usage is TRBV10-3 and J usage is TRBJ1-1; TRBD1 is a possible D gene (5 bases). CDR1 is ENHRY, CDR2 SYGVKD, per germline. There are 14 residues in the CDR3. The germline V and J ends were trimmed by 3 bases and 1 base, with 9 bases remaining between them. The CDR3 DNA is TGTGCCATCAGTGATGTTAGGGGGAACACTGAAGCTTTCTTT. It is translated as CAISDVRGNTEAFF.

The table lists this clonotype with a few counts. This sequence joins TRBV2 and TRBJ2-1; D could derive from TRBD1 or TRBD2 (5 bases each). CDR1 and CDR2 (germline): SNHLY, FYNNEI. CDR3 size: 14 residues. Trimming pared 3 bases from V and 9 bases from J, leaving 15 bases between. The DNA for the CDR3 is TGTGCCAGCAGTGACCGGGGCCCGCCCGGTGAGCAGTTCTTC. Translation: CASSDRGPPGEQFF.

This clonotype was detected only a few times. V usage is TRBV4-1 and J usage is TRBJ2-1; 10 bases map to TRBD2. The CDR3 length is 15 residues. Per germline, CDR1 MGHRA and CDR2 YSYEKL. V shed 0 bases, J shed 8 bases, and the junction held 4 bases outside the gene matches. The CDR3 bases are TGCGCCAGCAGCCAAGAGGCTAGCGGGAGATATGAGCAGTTCTTC. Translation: CASSQEASGRYEQFF.

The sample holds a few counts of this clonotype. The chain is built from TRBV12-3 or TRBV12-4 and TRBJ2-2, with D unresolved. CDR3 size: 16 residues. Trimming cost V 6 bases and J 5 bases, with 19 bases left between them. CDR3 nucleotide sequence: TGTGCCAGCAGCCTAATAGGGCCTCTAGGAACCGGGGAGCTGTTTTTT. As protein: CASSLIGPLGTGELFF.

The DNA of the CDR3 is TGTGCCAGCAGTTACGGGGCTAGCGGGGCACCCTACGAGCAGTACTTC. It specifies CASSYGASGAPYEQYF. The chain has TRBV6-2 or TRBV6-3 and TRBJ2-7, with 9 bases aligning to TRBD2. Trimming at V came to 2 bases and at J to 2 bases, leaving 7 bases not matched to a gene. This CDR3 region has 16 residues. Germline V gene data show CDR1 as MNHEY and CDR2 as SVGEGT.

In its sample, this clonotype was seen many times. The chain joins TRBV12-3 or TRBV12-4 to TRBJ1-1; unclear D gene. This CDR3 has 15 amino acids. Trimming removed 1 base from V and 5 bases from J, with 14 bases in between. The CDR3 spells CASSLVYSPGTEAFF. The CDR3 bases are TGTGCCAGCAGTTTAGTCTATAGCCCCGGGACTGAAGCTTTCTTT.

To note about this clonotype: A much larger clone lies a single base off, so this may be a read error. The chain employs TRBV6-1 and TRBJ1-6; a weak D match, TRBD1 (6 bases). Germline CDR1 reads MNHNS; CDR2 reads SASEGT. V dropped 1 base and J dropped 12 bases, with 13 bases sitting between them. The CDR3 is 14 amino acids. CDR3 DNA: TGTGCCAGCAGTGAAGGCCAGGGGCGTTTACCCCTCCACTTT. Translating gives CASSEGQGRLPLHF.

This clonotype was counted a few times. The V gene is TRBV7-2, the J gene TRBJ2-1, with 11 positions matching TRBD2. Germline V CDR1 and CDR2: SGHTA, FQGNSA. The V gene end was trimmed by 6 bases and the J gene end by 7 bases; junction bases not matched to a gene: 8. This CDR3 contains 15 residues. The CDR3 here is CASSQTGTSGNEQFF. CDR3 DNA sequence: TGTGCCAGCAGTCAAACCGGGACTAGCGGTAATGAGCAGTTCTTC.

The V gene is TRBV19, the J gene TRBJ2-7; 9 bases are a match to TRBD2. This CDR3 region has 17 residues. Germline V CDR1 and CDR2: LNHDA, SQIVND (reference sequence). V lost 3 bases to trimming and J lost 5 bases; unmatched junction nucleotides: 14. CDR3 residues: CASSMVTSGASIDEQYF. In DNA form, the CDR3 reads TGTGCCAGTAGTATGGTGACTAGCGGAGCGAGTATCGACGAGCAGTACTTC.